These T cell receptor beta chains were read from a single sample in a study of somatic mutations in cytotoxic T cells in rheumatoid arthritis. Profiling relied on immunoSEQ multiplex PCR, and the TCRdb table lists in-frame clones only, not all of them. The data hold 7,000 to 9,000 clones, with approximately 55% observed a single time. Input material: CD8+ T cells sorted from blood. The receptors come from a woman aged 40 to 55 in good health. Both conserved end residues are part of each CDR3. D genes are given only for firm matches. Not every row has a clone size; where given, it reads once, few, many or a size class.

>TRBV9|NA|TRBJ2-7|TRBD2
CASSSGLADYEQYF
TGTGCCAGCAGCTCGGGACTAGCGGACTACGAGCAGTACTTC
>TRBV7-9|NA|TRBJ2-1|NA
CASSLDWGRGPSFNEQFF
TGTGCCAGCAGCTTAGACTGGGGGCGGGGCCCGTCGTTCAATGAGCAGTTCTTC
>TRBV13|NA|TRBJ1-6|NA
CASSFGNSPLHF
TGTGCCAGCAGCTTCGGTAATTCACCCCTCCACTTT
>TRBV7-2|NA|TRBJ1-5|NA
CASSLGDGALNQPQHF
TGTGCCAGCAGCTTAGGGGACGGAGCCCTAAATCAGCCCCAGCATTTT
>TRBV11-2|NA|TRBJ1-2|NA
CASSLGTVDGYTF
TGTGCCAGCAGCTTAGGGACGGTTGATGGCTACACCTTC
>TRBV27|NA|TRBJ1-5|NA
CASGTHPQHF
TGTGCCAGCGGGACACACCCCCAGCATTTT
>TRBV6-1|NA|TRBJ2-5|NA
CASVRRGLQTQYF
TGTGCCAGCGTCAGGAGGGGTTTACAGACCCAGTACTTC
>TRBV10-3|NA|TRBJ2-7|NA
CAISDSNYIEQYF
TGTGCCATCAGTGACTCCAACTACATTGAGCAGTACTTC
>TRBV5-6|NA|TRBJ2-7|TRBD2
CASSAGLAGGYEQYF
TGTGCCAGCAGCGCCGGACTAGCGGGAGGGTACGAGCAGTACTTC
>TRBV27|NA|TRBJ2-1|TRBD2
CASSLRAGGPNLEQFF
TGTGCCAGCAGTTTAAGAGCGGGAGGGCCGAACCTTGAGCAGTTCTTC
>TRBV30|NA|TRBJ2-7|NA
CACTSGARGEQYF
TGTGCCTGCACCTCCGGGGCCAGAGGCGAGCAGTACTTC
>TRBV7-9|once|TRBJ1-1|TRBD1
CASSLYTTGDTEAFF
TGTGCCAGCAGCTTATATACGACAGGGGACACTGAAGCTTTCTTT
>TRBV5-6|NA|TRBJ1-5|NA
CASSLWGDQPQHF
TGTGCCAGCAGCTTGTGGGGTGATCAGCCCCAGCATTTT